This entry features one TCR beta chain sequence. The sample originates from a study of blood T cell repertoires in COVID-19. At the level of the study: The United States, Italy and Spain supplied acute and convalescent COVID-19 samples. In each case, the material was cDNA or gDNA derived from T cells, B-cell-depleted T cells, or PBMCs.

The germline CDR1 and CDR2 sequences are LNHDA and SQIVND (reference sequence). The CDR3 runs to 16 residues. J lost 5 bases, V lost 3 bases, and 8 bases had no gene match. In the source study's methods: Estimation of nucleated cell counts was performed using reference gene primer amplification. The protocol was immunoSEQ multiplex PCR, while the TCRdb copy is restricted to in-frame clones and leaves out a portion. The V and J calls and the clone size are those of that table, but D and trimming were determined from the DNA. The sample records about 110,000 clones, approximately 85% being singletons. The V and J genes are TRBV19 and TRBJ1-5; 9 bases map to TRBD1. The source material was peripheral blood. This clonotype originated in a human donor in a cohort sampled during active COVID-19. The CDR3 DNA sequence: TGTGCCAGTAGTATCGGGACAGGGCAAGGGGATCAGCCCCAGCATTTT. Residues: CASSIGTGQGDQPQHF.